This T cell receptor (beta chain) is drawn from a study of blood T cells in healthy people across ages. Overall study findings and caveats: Researchers said unsorted PBMCs prevented a conclusive naive versus antigen-experienced comparison.

To note about this clonotype: Its antigen is still unknown.

With a J-beta primer mix and a sample-barcoded 5' primer, a second PCR ran about 6 to 11 cycles. Using its own MiXCR run on the 5' RACE reads, TCRdb lists one record per CDR3 protein. The table lists approximately 1,700,000 distinct CDR3 sequences, around 42% of them singletons, with under 30% in the top ten. CDR1 and CDR2 (germline): ENHRY, SYGVKD. The CDR3 contains 14 residues. V was cut by 6 bases and J by 5 bases, with 13 bases left in between. Sample donors were healthy Caucasian individuals that came from Russia, aged about 6 to 100. The sample taken for sequencing was blood. The chain recombines TRBV10-3 with TRBJ1-4, with a tentative D call TRBD1 (5 bases). The receptor comes from a human donor in good health. CDR3 sequence: CAISRDGLNEKLFF. CDR3 in DNA: TGTGCCATCAGCCGGGACGGATTAAATGAAAAACTGTTTTTT.